A selection of T cell receptor beta chains follows, all from one sample in a study of cytomegalovirus exposure and HLA in healthy donors. The data were produced by immunoSEQ multiplex PCR, yet TCRdb's version contains in-frame clones alone and is incomplete. The table records tens of thousands of clones, under 70% of them present only once. The specimen was PBMCs. All receptors derive from a woman aged 50 to 65 in good health and CMV-seropositive. Each CDR3 is given without its conserved first and last residue. Fields, in order: V gene, J gene, CDR3 protein.

V: TRBV5-1; J: TRBJ2-1; CDR3: ASSFSVGYNEQF
V: TRBV2; J: TRBJ2-2; CDR3: ASTRDRGTGELF
V: TRBV19; J: TRBJ1-1; CDR3: ASSPQGMEAF
V: TRBV27; J: TRBJ2-5; CDR3: ASSPWWGGDEETQY
V: TRBV11-2; J: TRBJ2-5; CDR3: ASTPRRGGLETQY
V: TRBV5-1; J: TRBJ1-1; CDR3: ASSSINRGLNTEAF
V: TRBV12-5; J: TRBJ1-3; CDR3: ASGRSSGNTIY
V: TRBV5-4; J: TRBJ1-2; CDR3: ASSLGEGDRDYGYT
V: TRBV2; J: TRBJ2-1; CDR3: AFGGLARYNEQF
V: TRBV25-1; J: TRBJ1-1; CDR3: ASSTQGVGTEAF
V: TRBV25-1; J: TRBJ1-2; CDR3: ASSEYSYGYT
V: TRBV2; J: TRBJ2-5; CDR3: ASSADRGMKETQY
V: TRBV6-5; J: TRBJ1-1; CDR3: ASSYSQGDTEAF
V: TRBV19; J: TRBJ1-6; CDR3: ASSTTHREHNSPLH